The clone carrying this T cell receptor (beta chain) was observed a single time. The entry originates in a study of blood T cell repertoires in COVID-19. Study context: Sample material is recorded as cDNA or gDNA derived from T cells, B-cell-depleted T cells, or PBMCs.

This CDR3 has 14 amino acids. The germline V gene has CDR1 SQVTM and CDR2 ANQGSEA. With 4 bases removed from V and 0 bases from J, the gap between germline ends came to 10 bases. The data were produced by immunoSEQ multiplex PCR, yet TCRdb's version contains in-frame clones alone and is incomplete. In the table there are tens of thousands of clones, 65% to 90% of which are singletons. The sequencing input was peripheral blood. The chain couples TRBV29-1 to TRBJ1-5, with D perhaps matching TRBD1 (6 bases). This receptor was taken from a man aged 55 to 70 with acute or convalescent COVID-19. The CDR3 sequence is CSVAQGRSNQPQHF. The CDR3 DNA follows: TGCAGCGTTGCGCAGGGGCGTAGCAATCAGCCCCAGCATTTT.